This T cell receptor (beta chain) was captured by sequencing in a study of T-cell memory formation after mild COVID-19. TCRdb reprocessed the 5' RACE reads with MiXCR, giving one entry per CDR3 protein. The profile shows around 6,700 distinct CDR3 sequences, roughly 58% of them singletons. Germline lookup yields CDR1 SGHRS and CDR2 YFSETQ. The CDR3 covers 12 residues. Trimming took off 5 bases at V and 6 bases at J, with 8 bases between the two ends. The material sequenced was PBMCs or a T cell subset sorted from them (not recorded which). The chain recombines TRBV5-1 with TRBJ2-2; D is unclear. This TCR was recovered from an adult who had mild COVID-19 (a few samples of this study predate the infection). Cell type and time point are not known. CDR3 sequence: CASRTGAGELFF. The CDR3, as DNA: TGCGCCAGCAGGACGGGCGCCGGGGAGCTGTTTTTT. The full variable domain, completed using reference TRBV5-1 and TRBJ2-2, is KAGVTQTPRYLIKTRGQQVTLSCSPISGHRSVSWYQQTPGQGLQFLFEYFSETQRNKGNFPGRFSGRQFSNSRSEMNVSTLELGDSALYLCASRTGAGELFFGEGSRLTVL.